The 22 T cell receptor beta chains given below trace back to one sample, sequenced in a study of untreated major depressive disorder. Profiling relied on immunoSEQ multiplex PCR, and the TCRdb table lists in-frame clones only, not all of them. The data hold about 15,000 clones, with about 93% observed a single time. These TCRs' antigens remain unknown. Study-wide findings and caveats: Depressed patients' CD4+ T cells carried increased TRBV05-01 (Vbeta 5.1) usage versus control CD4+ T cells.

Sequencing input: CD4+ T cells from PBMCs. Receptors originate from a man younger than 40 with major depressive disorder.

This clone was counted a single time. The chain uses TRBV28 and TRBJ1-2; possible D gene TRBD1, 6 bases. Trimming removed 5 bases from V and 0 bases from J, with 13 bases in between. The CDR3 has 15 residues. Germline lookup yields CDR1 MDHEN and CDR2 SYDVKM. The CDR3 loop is CASSRGQTANYGYTF. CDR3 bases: TGTGCCAGCAGTAGAGGACAGACAGCTAACTATGGCTACACCTTC.

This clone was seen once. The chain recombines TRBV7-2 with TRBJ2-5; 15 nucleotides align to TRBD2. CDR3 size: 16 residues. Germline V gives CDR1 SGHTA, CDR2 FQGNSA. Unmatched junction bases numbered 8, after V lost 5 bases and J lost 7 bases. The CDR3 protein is CASSRTSGGAEVTQYF. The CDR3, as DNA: TGTGCCAGCAGCCGGACTAGCGGGGGGGCAGAGGTGACCCAGTACTTC.

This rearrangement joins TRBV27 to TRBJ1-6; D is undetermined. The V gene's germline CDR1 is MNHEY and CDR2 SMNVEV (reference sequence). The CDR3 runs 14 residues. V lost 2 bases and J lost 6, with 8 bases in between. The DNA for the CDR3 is TGTGCCAGCAGTTTAAAGGGAATTAATTCACCCCTCCACTTT. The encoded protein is CASSLKGINSPLHF.

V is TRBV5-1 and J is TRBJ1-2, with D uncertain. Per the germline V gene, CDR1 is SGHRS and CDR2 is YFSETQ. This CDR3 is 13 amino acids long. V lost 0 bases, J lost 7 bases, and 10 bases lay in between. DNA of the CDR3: TGCGCCAGCAGCTTGGGCGGGTCCGGTGGCTACACCTTC. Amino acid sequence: CASSLGGSGGYTF.

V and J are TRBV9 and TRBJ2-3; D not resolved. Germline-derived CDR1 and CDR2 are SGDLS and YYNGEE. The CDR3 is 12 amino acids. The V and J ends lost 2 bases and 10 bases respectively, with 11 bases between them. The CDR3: CASSVPRSPQYF. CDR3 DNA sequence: TGTGCCAGCAGCGTCCCCAGATCGCCGCAGTATTTT.

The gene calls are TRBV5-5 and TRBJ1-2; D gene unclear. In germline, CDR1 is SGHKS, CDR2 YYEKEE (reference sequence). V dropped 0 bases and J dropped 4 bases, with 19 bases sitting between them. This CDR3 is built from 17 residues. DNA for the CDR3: TGTGCCAGCAGCTTGGGTGAATTGATCGCAAACCCCTATGGCTACACCTTC. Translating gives CASSLGELIANPYGYTF. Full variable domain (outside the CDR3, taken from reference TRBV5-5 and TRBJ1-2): DAGVTQSPTHLIKTRGQQVTLRCSPISGHKSVSWYQQVLGQGPQFIFQYYEKEERGRGNFPDRFSARQFPNYSSELNVNALLLGDSALYLCASSLGELIANPYGYTFGSGTRLTVV.

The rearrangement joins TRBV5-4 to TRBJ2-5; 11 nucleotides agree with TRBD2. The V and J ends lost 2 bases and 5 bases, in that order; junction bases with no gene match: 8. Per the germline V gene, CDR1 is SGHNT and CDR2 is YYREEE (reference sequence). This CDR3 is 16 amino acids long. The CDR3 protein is CASSFLAGGGEETQYF. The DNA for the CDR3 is TGTGCCAGCAGCTTCCTAGCGGGGGGCGGGGAGGAGACCCAGTACTTC.

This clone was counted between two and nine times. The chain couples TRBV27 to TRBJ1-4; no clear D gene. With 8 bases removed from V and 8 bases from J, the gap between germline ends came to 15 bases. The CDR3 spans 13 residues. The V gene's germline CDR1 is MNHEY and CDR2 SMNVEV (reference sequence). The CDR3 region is CASGREVREKLFF. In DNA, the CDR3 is TGTGCCAGCGGAAGGGAGGTCAGAGAAAAACTGTTTTTT.

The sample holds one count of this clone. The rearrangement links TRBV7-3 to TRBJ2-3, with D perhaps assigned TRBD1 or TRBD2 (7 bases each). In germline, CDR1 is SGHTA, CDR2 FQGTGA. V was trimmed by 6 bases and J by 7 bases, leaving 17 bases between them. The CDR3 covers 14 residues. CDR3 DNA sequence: TGTGCCAGCAGTCAGGGGGGGTCCATGAATACGCAGTATTTT. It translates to CASSQGGSMNTQYF.

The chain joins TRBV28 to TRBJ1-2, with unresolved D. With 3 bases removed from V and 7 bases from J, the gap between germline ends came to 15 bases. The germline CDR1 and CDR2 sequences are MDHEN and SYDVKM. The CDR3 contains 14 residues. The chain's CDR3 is CASSFRAGNGGYTF. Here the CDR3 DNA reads TGTGCCAGCAGTTTTCGTGCGGGGAATGGTGGCTACACCTTC.

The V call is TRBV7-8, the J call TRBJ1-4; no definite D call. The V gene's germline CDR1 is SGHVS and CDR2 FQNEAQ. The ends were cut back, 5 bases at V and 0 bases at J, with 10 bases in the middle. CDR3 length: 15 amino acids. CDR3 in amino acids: CASSADLTTNEKLFF. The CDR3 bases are TGTGCCAGCAGCGCGGACTTAACAACTAATGAAAAACTGTTTTTT.

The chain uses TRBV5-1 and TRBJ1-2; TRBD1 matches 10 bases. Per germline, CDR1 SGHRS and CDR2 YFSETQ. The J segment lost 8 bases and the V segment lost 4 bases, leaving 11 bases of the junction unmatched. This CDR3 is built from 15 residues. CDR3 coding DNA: TGCGCCAGCAGCCCGACAGGGGGCGATCCCTTAGGCTACACCTTC. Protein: CASSPTGGDPLGYTF. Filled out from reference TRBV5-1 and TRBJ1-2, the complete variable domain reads KAGVTQTPRYLIKTRGQQVTLSCSPISGHRSVSWYQQTPGQGLQFLFEYFSETQRNKGNFPGRFSGRQFSNSRSEMNVSTLELGDSALYLCASSPTGGDPLGYTFGSGTRLTVV.

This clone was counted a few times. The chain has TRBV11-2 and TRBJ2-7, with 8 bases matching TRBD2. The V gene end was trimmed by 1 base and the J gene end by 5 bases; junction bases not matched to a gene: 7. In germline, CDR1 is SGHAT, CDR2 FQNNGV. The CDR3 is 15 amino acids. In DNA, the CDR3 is TGTGCCAGCAGCTTAGGGCAGCGGGGGCGAAACGAGCAGTACTTC. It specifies CASSLGQRGRNEQYF.

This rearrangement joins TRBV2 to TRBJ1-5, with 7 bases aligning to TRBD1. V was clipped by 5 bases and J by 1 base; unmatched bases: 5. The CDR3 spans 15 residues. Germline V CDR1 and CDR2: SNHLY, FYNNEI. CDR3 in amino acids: CASSSGGLSNQPQHF. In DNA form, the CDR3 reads TGTGCCAGCAGTTCAGGGGGGCTAAGCAATCAGCCCCAGCATTTT.

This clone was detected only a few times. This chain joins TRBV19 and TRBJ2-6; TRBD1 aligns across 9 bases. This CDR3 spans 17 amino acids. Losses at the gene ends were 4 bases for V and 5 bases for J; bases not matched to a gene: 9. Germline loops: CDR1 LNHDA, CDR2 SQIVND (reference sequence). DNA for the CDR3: TGTGCCAGTAGTACTTTTTACAGGGGGCCGAGGGCCAACGTCCTGACTTTC. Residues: CASSTFYRGPRANVLTF.

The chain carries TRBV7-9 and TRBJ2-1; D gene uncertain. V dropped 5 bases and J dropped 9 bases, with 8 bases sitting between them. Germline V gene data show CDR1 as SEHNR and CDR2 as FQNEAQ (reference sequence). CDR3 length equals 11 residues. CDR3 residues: CASSHGSEQFF. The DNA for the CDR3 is TGTGCCAGCAGCCATGGTAGTGAGCAGTTCTTC.

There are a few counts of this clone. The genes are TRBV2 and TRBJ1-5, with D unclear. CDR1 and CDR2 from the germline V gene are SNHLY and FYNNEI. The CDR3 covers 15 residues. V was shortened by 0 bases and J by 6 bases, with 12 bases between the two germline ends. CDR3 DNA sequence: TGTGCCAGCAGTGAAGCTTGGGCCCTCCCTCAGCCCCAGCATTTT. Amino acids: CASSEAWALPQPQHF.

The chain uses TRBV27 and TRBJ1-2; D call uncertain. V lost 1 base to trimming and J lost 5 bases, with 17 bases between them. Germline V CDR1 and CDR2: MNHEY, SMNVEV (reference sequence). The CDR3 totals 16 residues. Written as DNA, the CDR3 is TGTGCCAGCAGTTTATTAGCCGGGCAGTCGTCGTATGGCTACACCTTC. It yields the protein CASSLLAGQSSYGYTF.

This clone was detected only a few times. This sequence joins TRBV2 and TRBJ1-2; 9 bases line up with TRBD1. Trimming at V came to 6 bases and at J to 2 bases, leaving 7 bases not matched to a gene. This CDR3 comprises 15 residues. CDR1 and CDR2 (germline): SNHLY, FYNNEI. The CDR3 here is CASRDRTGANYGYTF. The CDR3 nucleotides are TGTGCCAGCAGGGACCGGACAGGGGCCAACTATGGCTACACCTTC.

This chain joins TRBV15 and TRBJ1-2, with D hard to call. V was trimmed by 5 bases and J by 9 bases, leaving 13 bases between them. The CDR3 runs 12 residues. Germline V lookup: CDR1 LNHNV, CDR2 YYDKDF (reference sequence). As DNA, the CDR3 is TGTGCCACCAGCCTTGATAAGGTCCGCTACACCTTC. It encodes CATSLDKVRYTF.

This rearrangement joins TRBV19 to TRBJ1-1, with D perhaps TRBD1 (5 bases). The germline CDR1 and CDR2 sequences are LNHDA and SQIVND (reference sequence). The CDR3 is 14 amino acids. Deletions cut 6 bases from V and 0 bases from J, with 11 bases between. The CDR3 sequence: CASRSGTMNTEAFF. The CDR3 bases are TGTGCCAGTAGATCCGGGACGATGAACACTGAAGCTTTCTTT. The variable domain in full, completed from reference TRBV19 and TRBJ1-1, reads DGGITQSPKYLFRKEGQNVTLSCEQNLNHDAMYWYRQDPGQGLRLIYYSQIVNDFQKGDIAEGYSVSREKKESFPLTVTSAQKNPTAFYLCASRSGTMNTEAFFGQGTRLTVV.

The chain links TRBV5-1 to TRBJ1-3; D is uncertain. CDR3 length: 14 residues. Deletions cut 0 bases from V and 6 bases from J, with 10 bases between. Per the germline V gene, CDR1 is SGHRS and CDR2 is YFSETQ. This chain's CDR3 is CASSLEGSSNTIYF. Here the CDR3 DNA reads TGCGCCAGCAGCTTGGAAGGGTCCTCAAACACCATATATTTT.